Below are 25 T cell receptor beta chains sequenced from a single sample in a study of radiation and T cells in renal cell carcinoma. Here immunoSEQ multiplex PCR was the method, and the copy in TCRdb shows in-frame clones only, minus some. The repertoire has tens of thousands of clones, 70% to 90% of them found once; the top ten carry 9.4%. Time point defined: blood 4 weeks post-SBRT, at nephrectomy. Treatment defined: 15 Gy SBRT to primary tumor, nephrectomy 4 weeks later. Material: blood, obtained from a patient whose treatment included radiotherapy and nephrectomy. These receptors all stem from a man aged 45-65 years with renal cell carcinoma.

This sequence joins TRBV5-4 and TRBJ2-7; possibly TRBD2 for D (6 bases). The CDR3 totals 15 residues. The V and J ends lost 0 bases and 0 bases respectively, with 10 bases between them. Germline V gives CDR1 SGHNT, CDR2 YYREEE (reference sequence). The chain's CDR3 is CASSLDRGSSYEQYF. The CDR3 DNA reads as TGTGCCAGCAGCTTGGACCGGGGGAGCTCCTACGAGCAGTACTTC.

The sample holds many counts of this clone. The V and J genes are TRBV20-1 and TRBJ2-7; no definite D call. Germline CDR1 DFQATT, CDR2 SNEGSKA (reference sequence). This CDR3 comprises 11 residues. The ends were cut back, 3 bases at V and 4 bases at J, with 7 bases in the middle. The CDR3, as DNA: TGCAGTGCTAGGGCCGGGTACGAGCAGTACTTC. It yields the protein CSARAGYEQYF.

Written as DNA, the CDR3 is TGTGCCAGCAGTTACTCTTCACAGGGTATTTACGAGCAGTACTTC. This codes for CASSYSSQGIYEQYF. The chain is built from TRBV6-5 and TRBJ2-7; possible D gene TRBD1, 6 bases. The CDR3 is 15 amino acids. From germline, CDR1 is MNHEY and CDR2 SVGAGI. Deletions cut 0 bases from V and 4 bases from J, with 13 bases between.

The chain employs TRBV11-1 and TRBJ2-7, with D perhaps matching TRBD1 or TRBD2 (5 bases each). This CDR3 has 16 amino acids. CDR1 is SGHAT and CDR2 is FQDESV in the germline V gene (reference sequence). The germline V and J ends were trimmed by 0 bases and 1 base, with 13 bases remaining between them. The CDR3 region is CASSLARDGVSYEQYF. CDR3 DNA: TGTGCCAGCAGCTTAGCCAGGGACGGGGTTTCCTACGAGCAGTACTTC.

This sequence joins TRBV9 and TRBJ2-4; TRBD1 or TRBD2 may be the D gene (6 bases each). CDR3 size: 16 residues. V was shortened by 0 bases and J by 1 base, with 11 bases between the two germline ends. CDR1 and CDR2 (germline): SGDLS, YYNGEE. The DNA of the CDR3 is TGTGCCAGCAGCGTAGGAGGGGGGTCGGCCAAAAACATTCAGTACTTC. Residues: CASSVGGGSAKNIQYF.

The rearrangement joins TRBV19 to TRBJ2-1; D may be TRBD2 (5 bases). V was cut by 5 bases and J by 10 bases, with 18 bases left in between. The CDR3 is 14 residues long. CDR1 and CDR2 from the germline V gene are LNHDA and SQIVND (reference sequence). CDR3 DNA sequence: TGTGCCAGTAGTCCGAGCGGTGTCCCCAGGGAGCAGTTCTTC. Its translation is CASSPSGVPREQFF.

The genes are TRBV6-5 and TRBJ1-6, with unresolved D. The V end was cut by 6 bases, the J end by 13 bases, with 16 bases between. Germline CDR1 reads MNHEY; CDR2 reads SVGAGI. The CDR3 is 13 residues long. CDR3 amino acids: CASRPQDRSPLHF. CDR3 coding DNA: TGTGCCAGCAGACCCCAGGACCGGTCTCCCCTCCACTTT.

The gene calls are TRBV4-1 and TRBJ1-1; TRBD1 is a possible D gene (5 bases). Germline CDR1 reads MGHRA; CDR2 reads YSYEKL. This CDR3 comprises 15 residues. Trimming pared 0 bases from V and 10 bases from J, leaving 18 bases between. This CDR3 is CASSQEWRDSGGAFF. The CDR3 region has the DNA TGCGCCAGCAGCCAAGAATGGAGAGACTCTGGGGGAGCTTTCTTT.

This clone was seen more than once but under ten times. This rearrangement joins TRBV6-5 to TRBJ1-2; weak D call: TRBD1 (6 bases). V lost 6 bases to trimming and J lost 5 bases, with 19 bases between them. This CDR3 has 15 amino acids. Germline lookup yields CDR1 MNHEY and CDR2 SVGAGI. CDR3 region: CASSYHRDTKYGYTF. For the CDR3, the DNA is TGTGCCAGCAGCTACCACCGGGACACCAAATATGGCTACACCTTC.

V and J are TRBV6-1 and TRBJ2-3; the D call may be TRBD1 or TRBD2 (5 bases each). Looked up from germline, CDR1 is MNHNS and CDR2 is SASEGT. Trimming removed 6 bases from V and 6 bases from J, with 19 bases in between. This CDR3 contains 15 residues. CDR3 sequence (DNA): TGTGCCAGCAGACCGGGCCTCTCTGGGGGTGATACGCAGTATTTT. It translates to CASRPGLSGGDTQYF.

The rearrangement uses TRBV5-1 and TRBJ2-3; D possibly uses TRBD1 or TRBD2 (6 bases each). Trimming stripped 4 bases from V and 0 bases from J, with 15 bases between. The CDR3 length is 16 residues. The germline V gene has CDR1 SGHRS and CDR2 YFSETQ. The CDR3 loop reads CASSPARGASTDTQYF. The CDR3 nucleotides are TGCGCCAGCAGCCCGGCGAGGGGGGCCAGCACAGATACGCAGTATTTT.

The chain is built from TRBV27 and TRBJ1-4; D is undetermined. Germline V lookup: CDR1 MNHEY, CDR2 SMNVEV (reference sequence). The CDR3 runs 16 residues. Trimming removed 5 bases at V and 5 bases at J, with 18 bases between. CDR3 DNA sequence: TGTGCCAGCAGTCCCAGCCTTCTCAAACAGAATGAAAAACTGTTTTTT. Amino acids: CASSPSLLKQNEKLFF.

The chain joins TRBV7-2 to TRBJ2-3, with D possibly being TRBD2 (6 bases). This CDR3 contains 15 residues. The germline V gene encodes CDR1 SGHTA and CDR2 FQGNSA. V shed 5 bases and J shed 1 base, with 13 bases lying between them. The CDR3 region has the DNA TGTGCCAGCAGCACCACCGGGACTGGCACAGATACGCAGTATTTT. Its translation is CASSTTGTGTDTQYF.

In this sample, this clone turned up a few times. Other DNA sequences in the same sample also yield this CDR3. The chain employs TRBV14 and TRBJ1-2; D is undetermined. Trimming took off 1 base at V and 4 bases at J, with 4 bases between the two ends. The CDR3 has 12 residues. Germline CDR1 and CDR2: SGHDN and FVKESK. Here the CDR3 reads CASSQGGYGYTF. The CDR3 DNA sequence: TGTGCCAGCAGCCAAGGAGGCTATGGCTACACCTTC.

The J gene is TRBJ1-4, the V gene TRBV7-2, with D uncertain. Between the trimmed V and J ends, which lost 5 bases and 8 bases, there was a span of 21 bases. CDR3 length equals 16 residues. Germline V gene lookup returns CDR1 SGHTA and CDR2 FQGNSA. The CDR3 DNA reads TGTGCCAGCAGCCGACCTGCGGTTGCTGGTTACGAAAAACTGTTTTTT. Residues: CASSRPAVAGYEKLFF. Full variable domain (outside the CDR3, taken from reference TRBV7-2 and TRBJ1-4): GAGVSQSPSNKVTEKGKDVELRCDPISGHTALYWYRQSLGQGLEFLIYFQGNSAPDKSGLPSDRFSAERTGGSVSTLTIQRTQQEDSAVYLCASSRPAVAGYEKLFFGSGTQLSVL.

The chain recombines TRBV2 with TRBJ2-2, with 8 nucleotides matching TRBD1. The germline V gene has CDR1 SNHLY and CDR2 FYNNEI. Trimming at V came to 7 bases and at J to 6 bases, leaving 7 bases not matched to a gene. CDR3 length: 14 amino acids. The CDR3 loop reads CASTGQAKSGELFF. The CDR3 nucleotides read TGTGCCAGCACGGGACAGGCTAAGTCCGGGGAGCTGTTTTTT.

The V and J genes are TRBV18 and TRBJ1-1, with D perhaps matching TRBD1 (6 bases). The V and J ends lost 2 bases and 0 bases respectively, with 13 bases between them. CDR3 length: 16 amino acids. Per germline, CDR1 KGHSH and CDR2 LQKENI. The CDR3 DNA follows: TGTGCCAGCTCACCAAGGGGGGGCGGGATGAACACTGAAGCTTTCTTT. This encodes CASSPRGGGMNTEAFF.

The chain is built from TRBV7-8 and TRBJ1-3, with 8 bases lining up with TRBD1. The CDR3 sequence is 16 residues long. The V and J ends lost 2 bases and 8 bases, in that order; junction bases with no gene match: 11. Germline values: CDR1 SGHVS, CDR2 FQNEAQ. CDR3 bases: TGTGCCAGCAGCTTAACGGCAGGGGGCCGGGGGGACACCATATATTTT. This sequence encodes CASSLTAGGRGDTIYF.

The J gene is TRBJ2-3, the V gene TRBV27; the match to TRBD2 covers 8 bases. The CDR3 is made up of 13 amino acids. The V gene end was trimmed by 6 bases and the J gene end by 1 base; junction bases not matched to a gene: 0. The V gene's germline CDR1 is MNHEY and CDR2 SMNVEV (reference sequence). The CDR3 DNA sequence: TGTGCCAGCAGGACTAGCGGCACAGATACGCAGTATTTT. Translating gives CASRTSGTDTQYF.

DNA for the CDR3: TGCGCCAGCAGCGGCCAAGGGGGCGCGGGGGATTCACCCCTCCACTTT. Its protein is CASSGQGGAGDSPLHF. The chain links TRBV5-1 to TRBJ1-6; TRBD1 agrees at 7 bases. The germline V gene encodes CDR1 SGHRS and CDR2 YFSETQ. The CDR3 spans 16 residues. The junction had 12 bases not matched to a gene; V was cut back by 4 bases and J by 8 bases.

This chain connects TRBV28 to TRBJ2-7; D remains unclear. Trimming left V 1 base short and J 6 bases short, with 7 bases between. The germline V gene has CDR1 MDHEN and CDR2 SYDVKM. The CDR3 has 12 amino acids. CDR3: CASSLLVGEQYF. The CDR3 region has the DNA TGTGCCAGCAGTTTATTGGTGGGCGAGCAGTACTTC. Full variable domain (rest looked up from reference TRBV28 and TRBJ2-7): DVKVTQSSRYLVKRTGEKVFLECVQDMDHENMFWYRQDPGLGLRLIYFSYDVKMKEKGDIPEGYSVSREKKERFSLILESASTNQTSMYLCASSLLVGEQYFGPGTRLTVT.

The V and J genes are TRBV2 and TRBJ1-2, with a weak D call TRBD1 (5 bases). There are 15 residues in the CDR3. Trimming cost V 6 bases and J 0 bases, with 14 bases left between them. Germline V gives CDR1 SNHLY, CDR2 FYNNEI. The CDR3 region is CASRGPSLANYGYTF. The CDR3 DNA sequence: TGTGCCAGCAGGGGGCCGAGCCTTGCTAACTATGGCTACACCTTC.

V and J are TRBV4-2 and TRBJ2-5; D might be TRBD2 (7 bases). Germline V lookup: CDR1 LGHNA, CDR2 YNFKEQ. The V end was cut by 0 bases, the J end by 9 bases, with 23 bases between. The CDR3 spans 17 residues. This chain's CDR3 is CASSQEARGGPQAAQYF. The CDR3 nucleotides are TGTGCCAGCAGCCAAGAGGCCCGCGGGGGCCCCCAGGCGGCCCAGTACTTC.

The chain joins TRBV2 to TRBJ1-2; tentatively, D is TRBD1 (5 bases). The V gene's germline CDR1 is SNHLY and CDR2 FYNNEI. The CDR3 contains 15 residues. V was clipped by 4 bases and J by 7 bases, with 19 bases between them. This chain's CDR3 is CASSVRQTWGGGYTF. In nucleotides, the CDR3 is TGTGCCAGCAGTGTTCGACAGACCTGGGGAGGTGGCTACACCTTC.

The V call is TRBV4-1, the J call TRBJ1-3, with D hard to call. From germline, CDR1 is MGHRA and CDR2 YSYEKL. The CDR3 sequence is 17 residues long. With 0 bases removed from V and 3 bases from J, the gap between germline ends came to 15 bases. The CDR3 sequence: CASSQDEIRGGGNTIYF. CDR3 DNA: TGCGCCAGCAGCCAAGACGAGATTCGGGGAGGTGGAAACACCATATATTTT.